Following are 9 T cell receptor beta chains from one sample sequenced in a study of shared clonotypes between healthy human individuals. Assay: immunoSEQ multiplex PCR; the TCRdb copy retains only in-frame clones and omits some. The sample consists of around 530,000 clones, around 77% of them appearing once. Sequencing used PBMCs. The receptors here all came from a woman aged 40 to 49 in good health. Some clones in this sample may be carry-over from other donors' samples.

The genes are TRBV28 and TRBJ2-7, with D uncertain. Germline assignment: CDR1 MDHEN and CDR2 SYDVKM. The CDR3 length is 12 residues. V was pared by 3 bases and J by 5 bases, with 8 bases between. The CDR3 sequence: CASSFQIDEQYF. CDR3 sequence (DNA): TGTGCCAGCAGTTTTCAGATTGACGAGCAGTACTTC.

This rearrangement joins TRBV2 to TRBJ2-5; D ambiguous. The CDR3 extends over 11 amino acids. V lost 8 bases and J 3 bases, leaving 7 bases between the germline ends. Looked up from germline, CDR1 is SNHLY and CDR2 is FYNNEI. The CDR3 nucleotides read TGTGCCAGCCGGATGGAAGAGACCCAGTACTTC. This encodes CASRMEETQYF.

The chain joins TRBV7-3 to TRBJ2-1, with a tentative D call TRBD2 (6 bases). The germline gives CDR1 SGHTA, CDR2 FQGTGA. The CDR3 has 13 amino acids. Trimming shortened V by 8 bases and J by 5 bases, and 13 bases separated the two germline ends. The CDR3 loop reads CASGGGMNNEQFF. In DNA form, the CDR3 reads TGTGCCAGCGGCGGAGGGATGAACAATGAGCAGTTCTTC.

The chain recombines TRBV18 with TRBJ2-3; 7 nucleotides match TRBD2. The CDR3 contains 16 residues. CDR1 and CDR2 (germline): KGHSH, LQKENI. The J segment lost 0 bases and the V segment lost 5 bases, leaving 8 bases of the junction unmatched. The CDR3 reads CASSEIIAGSTDTQYF. In DNA form, the CDR3 reads TGTGCCAGCTCAGAGATAATAGCGGGTAGCACAGATACGCAGTATTTT.

With regard to this clone: A far larger clone is off by one base, so a read error is likely. The J gene is TRBJ2-5, the V gene TRBV4-1; tentatively, D is TRBD1 or TRBD2 (5 bases each). With the DNA end fitting TRBJ2-7 better, the J assignment may be wrong. The CDR3 is made up of 16 amino acids. Per the germline V gene, CDR1 is MGHRA and CDR2 is YSYEKL. CDR3 in amino acids: CASSQDLRTQRGEQYF. CDR3 coding DNA: TGCGCCAGCAGCCAAGACTTAAGGACGCAGAGGGGCGAGCAGTACTTC.

The rearrangement links TRBV19 to TRBJ1-5; D gene uncertain. Per germline, CDR1 LNHDA and CDR2 SQIVND (reference sequence). The V end was cut by 2 bases, the J end by 0 bases, with 8 bases between. CDR3 length: 15 residues. The CDR3 protein is CASSIRRPSNQPQHF. The CDR3 region has the DNA TGTGCCAGTAGTATAAGACGACCTAGCAATCAGCCCCAGCATTTT.

This clone was detected a few times. This chain connects TRBV2 to TRBJ1-1, with D uncertain. Germline lookup yields CDR1 SNHLY and CDR2 FYNNEI. This CDR3 contains 13 residues. Trimming stripped 6 bases from V and 7 bases from J, with 15 bases between. The CDR3, as DNA: TGTGCCAGCAGACCTGGCCGGACGGTTGAAGCTTTCTTT. This translates into CASRPGRTVEAFF.

V and J are TRBV19 and TRBJ1-5; tentative D call: TRBD1 (6 bases). Germline CDR1 is LNHDA and CDR2 is SQIVND (reference sequence). The CDR3 has 16 amino acids. Trimming left V 7 bases short and J 2 bases short, with 18 bases between. The CDR3 bases are TGTGCCAGTACCCGAGAGGGGGGCTGGGGCAATCAGCCCCAGCATTTT. Translation: CASTREGGWGNQPQHF.

The gene calls are TRBV4-3 and TRBJ2-1, with unresolved D. CDR3 length: 13 amino acids. Per the germline V gene, CDR1 is LGHNA and CDR2 is YSLEER. V lost 0 bases to trimming and J lost 8 bases, with 8 bases between them. The CDR3 here is CASSQELLDEQFF. The CDR3 region has the DNA TGCGCCAGCAGCCAAGAATTGCTAGATGAGCAGTTCTTC.